This T cell receptor (beta chain) was identified during a study of beta chain features in type 1 diabetes. Study context: When patients were set against healthy donors, age, gender and cell yields were similar. General study results and limits: TCRB CDR3 length was moderately but significantly reduced in all four CD4+ subsets of Type 1 diabetes patients.

Details on this clone: Its antigen is not identified.

The isolated RNA, all of it, was reverse transcribed, so expressed TCRB transcripts were what got sequenced. The average output of naive, central memory and regulatory T cell samples was several million reads. The data were produced by immunoSEQ multiplex PCR, yet TCRdb's version contains in-frame clones alone and is incomplete. The sample holds under 300,000 clones, 14% seen once. The CDR3 runs to 11 residues. Trimming removed 7 bases at V and 2 bases at J, with 6 bases between. Germline V gene lookup returns CDR1 SGHNT and CDR2 YYREEE (reference sequence). The TCR was taken from a man aged 25 to 45 with type 1 diabetes. J is TRBJ1-2 and V is TRBV5-4; no firm D call. Sequencing input: naive CD4+ T cells from blood. The CDR3 protein is CASSGNYGYTF. For the CDR3, the DNA is TGTGCCAGCTCAGGAAACTATGGCTACACCTTC.